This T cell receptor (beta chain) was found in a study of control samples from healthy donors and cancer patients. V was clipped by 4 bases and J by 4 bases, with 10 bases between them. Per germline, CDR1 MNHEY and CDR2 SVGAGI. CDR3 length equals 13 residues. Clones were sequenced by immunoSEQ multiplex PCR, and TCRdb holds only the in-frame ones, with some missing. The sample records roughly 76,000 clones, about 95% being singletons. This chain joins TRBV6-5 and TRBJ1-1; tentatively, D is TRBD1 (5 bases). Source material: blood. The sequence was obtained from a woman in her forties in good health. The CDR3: CASSLGEATEAFF. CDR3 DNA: TGTGCCAGCAGTTTAGGGGAGGCCACTGAAGCTTTCTTT.